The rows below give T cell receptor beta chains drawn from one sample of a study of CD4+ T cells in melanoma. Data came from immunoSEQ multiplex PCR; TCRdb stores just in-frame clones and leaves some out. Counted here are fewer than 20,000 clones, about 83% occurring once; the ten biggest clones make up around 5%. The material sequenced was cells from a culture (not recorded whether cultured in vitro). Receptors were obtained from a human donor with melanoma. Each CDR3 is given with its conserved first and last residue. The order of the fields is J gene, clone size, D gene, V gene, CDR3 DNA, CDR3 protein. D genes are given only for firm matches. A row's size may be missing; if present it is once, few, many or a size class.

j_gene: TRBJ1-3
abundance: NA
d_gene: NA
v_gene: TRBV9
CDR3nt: TGTGCCAGCAGCTTATCGGGCCTCTGGAACACCATATATTTT
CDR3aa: CASSLSGLWNTIYF

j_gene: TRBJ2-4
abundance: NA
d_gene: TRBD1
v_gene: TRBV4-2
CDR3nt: TGTGCCAGCAGCCAAGGGGACAGCCCTCTAGCCAAAAACATTCAGTACTTC
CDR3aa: CASSQGDSPLAKNIQYF

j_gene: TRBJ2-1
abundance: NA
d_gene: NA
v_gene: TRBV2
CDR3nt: TGTGCCAGCACGGACCTCTCCTACAATGAGCAGTTCTTC
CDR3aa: CASTDLSYNEQFF

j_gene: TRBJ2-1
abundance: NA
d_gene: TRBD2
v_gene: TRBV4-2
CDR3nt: TGTGCCAGCAGCCAAGTGGGACTAGCGGGCAACAATGAGCAGTTCTTC
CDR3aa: CASSQVGLAGNNEQFF

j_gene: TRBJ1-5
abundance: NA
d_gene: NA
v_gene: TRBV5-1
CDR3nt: TGCGCCAGCAGCTTGGCGGGCCCAGGGACGGCCCAGCATTTT
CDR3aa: CASSLAGPGTAQHF

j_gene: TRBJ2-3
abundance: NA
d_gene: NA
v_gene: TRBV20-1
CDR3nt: TGCAGTGCTAGAGAACACTATACGCAGTATTTT
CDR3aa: CSAREHYTQYF

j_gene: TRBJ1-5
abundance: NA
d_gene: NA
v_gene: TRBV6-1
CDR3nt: TGTGCCAGCAGTGAGTTGGAGGGGCGGAACAATCAGCCCCAGCATTTT
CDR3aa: CASSELEGRNNQPQHF

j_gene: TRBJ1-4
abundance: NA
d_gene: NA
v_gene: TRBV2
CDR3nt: TGTGCCAGCAGTCCACGTGGGGGAGCAACTAATGAAAAACTGTTTTTT
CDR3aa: CASSPRGGATNEKLFF

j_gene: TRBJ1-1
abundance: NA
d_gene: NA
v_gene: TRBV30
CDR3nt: TGTGCCTGGACCGATACAGGGCAGGCGGGCACTGAAGCTTTCTTT
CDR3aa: CAWTDTGQAGTEAFF

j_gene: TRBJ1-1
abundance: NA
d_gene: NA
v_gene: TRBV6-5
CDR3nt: TGTGCCAGCAGTTACTCGTCACCGAGAGAGAACACTGAAGCTTTCTTT
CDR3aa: CASSYSSPRENTEAFF

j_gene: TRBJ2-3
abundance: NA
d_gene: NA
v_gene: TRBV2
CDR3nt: TGTGCCAGCCGGGCGCAGGGGTTAAGCACAGATACGCAGTATTTT
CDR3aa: CASRAQGLSTDTQYF

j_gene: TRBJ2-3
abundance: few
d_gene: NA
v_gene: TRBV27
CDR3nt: TGTGCCAGCAGTAAAGGACTTGACACAGATACGCAGTATTTT
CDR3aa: CASSKGLDTDTQYF

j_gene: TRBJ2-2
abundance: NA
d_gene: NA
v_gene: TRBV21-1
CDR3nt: TGTGCCAGCGGACAGGGGGCCCCCACCGGGGAGCTGTTTTTT
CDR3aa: CASGQGAPTGELFF

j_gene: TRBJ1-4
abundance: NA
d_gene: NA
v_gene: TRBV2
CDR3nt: TGTGCCAGCAGTGATGGCGGCGGGAATGAAAAACTGTTTTTT
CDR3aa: CASSDGGGNEKLFF

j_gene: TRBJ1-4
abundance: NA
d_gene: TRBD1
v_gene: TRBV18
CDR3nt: TGTGCCAGCTCACCGACCGTGGGGACAGGGAATGAAAAACTGTTTTTT
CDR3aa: CASSPTVGTGNEKLFF

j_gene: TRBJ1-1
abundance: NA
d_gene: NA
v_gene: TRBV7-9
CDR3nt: TGTGCCAGCAGCTTAGGTACGGGAAGGAACACTGAAGCTTTCTTT
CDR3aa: CASSLGTGRNTEAFF

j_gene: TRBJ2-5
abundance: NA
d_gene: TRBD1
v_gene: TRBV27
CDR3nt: TGTGCCAGCAGGGCCCTTGGGACAGGGTCGGAGACCCAGTACTTC
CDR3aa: CASRALGTGSETQYF

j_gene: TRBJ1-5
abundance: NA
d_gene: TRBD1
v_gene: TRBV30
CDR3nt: TGTGCCTGGGCCGGGACAGGGGGCAGGTTGGGGCAGCCCCAGCATTTT
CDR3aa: CAWAGTGGRLGQPQHF

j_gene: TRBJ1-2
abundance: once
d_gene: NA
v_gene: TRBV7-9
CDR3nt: TGTGCCAGCAGCCGGAAACCTATTAACCAAGGTGGCTACACCTTC
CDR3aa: CASSRKPINQGGYTF

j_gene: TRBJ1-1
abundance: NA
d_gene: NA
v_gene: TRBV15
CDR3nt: TGTGCCACCAGCAGACTAGGAGGCGGACAGTCTCGGGTGAACACTGAAGCTTTCTTT
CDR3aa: CATSRLGGGQSRVNTEAFF

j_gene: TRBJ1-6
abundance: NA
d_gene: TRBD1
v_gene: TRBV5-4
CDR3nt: TGTGCCAGCAGCTTGGTCGACAGGGGGCCCCTCCACTTT
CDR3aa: CASSLVDRGPLHF

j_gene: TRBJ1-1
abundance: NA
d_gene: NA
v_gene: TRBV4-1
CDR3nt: TGCGCCAGCAGACCACTTCCGGGACACCAAGAACGAAGGAACACTGAAGCTTTCTTT
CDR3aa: CASRPLPGHQERRNTEAFF

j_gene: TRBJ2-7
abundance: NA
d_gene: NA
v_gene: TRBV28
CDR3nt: TGTGCCAGCGCTGAGAAGGGGGTTAAGGCCTACGAGCAGTACTTC
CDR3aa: CASAEKGVKAYEQYF

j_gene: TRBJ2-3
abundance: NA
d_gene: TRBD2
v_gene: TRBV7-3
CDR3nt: TGTGCCAGCAGGTTAGGTGCGGGAGTTACAGATACGCAGTATTTT
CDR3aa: CASRLGAGVTDTQYF

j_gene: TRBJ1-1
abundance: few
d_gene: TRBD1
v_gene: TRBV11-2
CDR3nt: TGTGCCAGCGGCGCCGGGACAGGGAACACTGAAGCTTTCTTT
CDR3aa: CASGAGTGNTEAFF

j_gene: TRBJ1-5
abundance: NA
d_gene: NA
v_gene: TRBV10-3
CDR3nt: TGTGCCGCTGGACTCACACCAAGTCAGCCCCAGCATTTT
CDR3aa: CAAGLTPSQPQHF

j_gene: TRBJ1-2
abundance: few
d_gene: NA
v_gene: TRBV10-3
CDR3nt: TGTGCCATCAGTGCGAACTTAAACTATGGCTACACCTTC
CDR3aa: CAISANLNYGYTF

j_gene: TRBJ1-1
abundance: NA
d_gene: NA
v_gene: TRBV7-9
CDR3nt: TGTGCCAGCAGCTTCGAGACTGAGAACACTGAAGCTTTCTTT
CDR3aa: CASSFETENTEAFF

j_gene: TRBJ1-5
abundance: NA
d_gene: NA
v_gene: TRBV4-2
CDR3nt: TGTGCCAGCAGCCATGTAGGGGTGGTGAATCAGCCCCAGCATTTT
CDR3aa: CASSHVGVVNQPQHF

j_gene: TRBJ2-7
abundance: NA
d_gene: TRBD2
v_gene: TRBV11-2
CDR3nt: TGTGCCAGCAGATCTACTAGCGGGGGGCCCTACGAGCAGTACTTC
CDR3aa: CASRSTSGGPYEQYF

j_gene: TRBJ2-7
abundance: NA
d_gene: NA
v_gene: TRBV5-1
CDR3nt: TGCGCCAGCAGCTTGGCCGATGTCGGTCTAGCCTACGAGCAGTACTTC
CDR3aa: CASSLADVGLAYEQYF

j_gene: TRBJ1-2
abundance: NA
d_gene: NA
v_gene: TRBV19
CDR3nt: TGTGCCAGTAGTCCCCGGGGCGGAATAAAAGTGAACTATGGCTACACCTTC
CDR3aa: CASSPRGGIKVNYGYTF

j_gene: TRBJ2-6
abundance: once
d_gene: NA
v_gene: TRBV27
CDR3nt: TGTGCCAGCAGTTTGAGTGCAGGCCCCCTCTCTGGGGCCAACGTCCTGACTTTC
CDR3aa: CASSLSAGPLSGANVLTF

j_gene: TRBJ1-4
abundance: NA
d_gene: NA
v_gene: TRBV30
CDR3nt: TGTGCCTGGAGTGTGGACAGTACTAATGAAAAACTGTTTTTT
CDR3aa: CAWSVDSTNEKLFF

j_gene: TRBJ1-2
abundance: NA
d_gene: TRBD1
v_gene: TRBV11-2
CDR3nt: TGTGCCAGCGCTACAGGGGCCTTTAACTATGGCTACACCTTC
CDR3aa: CASATGAFNYGYTF

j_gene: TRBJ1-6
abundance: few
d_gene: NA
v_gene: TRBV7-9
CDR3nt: TGTGCCAGCAGCCGAGGGGGGGTGGGTTCACCCCTCCACTTT
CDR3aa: CASSRGGVGSPLHF

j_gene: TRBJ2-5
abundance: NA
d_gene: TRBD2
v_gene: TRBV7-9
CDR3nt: TGTGCCAGCAGCACTCCGGGACTAGCGGGGGGAGGAGAGACCCAGTACTTC
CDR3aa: CASSTPGLAGGGETQYF

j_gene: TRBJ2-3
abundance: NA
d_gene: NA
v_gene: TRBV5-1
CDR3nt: TGCGCCAGCAGCTTGGTAGCTAGTTTCACAGATACGCAGTATTTT
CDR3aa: CASSLVASFTDTQYF

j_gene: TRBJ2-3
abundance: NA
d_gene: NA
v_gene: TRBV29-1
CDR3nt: TGCAGCGTCTCGACTGGGGGGAACACAGATACGCAGTATTTT
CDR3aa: CSVSTGGNTDTQYF

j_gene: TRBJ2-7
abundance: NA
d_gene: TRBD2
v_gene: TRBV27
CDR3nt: TGTGCCAGCAGTTTATACTCGGGGGGCGAGCAGTACTTC
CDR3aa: CASSLYSGGEQYF

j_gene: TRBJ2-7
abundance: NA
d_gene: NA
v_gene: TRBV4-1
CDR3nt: TGCGCCAGCAGCCGCACGAACAGGGACGAGCAGTACTTC
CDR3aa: CASSRTNRDEQYF

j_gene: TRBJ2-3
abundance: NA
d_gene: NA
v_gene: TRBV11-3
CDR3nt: TGTGCCAGCAGCTTAGGACCCGTTACAGATACGCAGTATTTT
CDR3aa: CASSLGPVTDTQYF

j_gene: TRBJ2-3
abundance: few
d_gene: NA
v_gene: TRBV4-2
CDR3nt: TGTGCCAGCAGCCAACTAGAGGTAGGGGGTACGCAGTATTTT
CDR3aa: CASSQLEVGGTQYF

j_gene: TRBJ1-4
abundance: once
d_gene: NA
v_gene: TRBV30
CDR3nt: TGTGCCTGGAGCAGGGTCAATGAAAAACTGTTTTTT
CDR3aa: CAWSRVNEKLFF

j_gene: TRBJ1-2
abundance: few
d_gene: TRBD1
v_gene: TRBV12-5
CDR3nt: TGTGCTAGTGGGCGTCGGACAGGCGCTGACTATGGCTACACCTTC
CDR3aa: CASGRRTGADYGYTF

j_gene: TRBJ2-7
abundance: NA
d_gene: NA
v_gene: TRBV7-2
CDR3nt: TGTGCCAGCAGCCCTCAGGGGACCTACGAGCAGTACTTC
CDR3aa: CASSPQGTYEQYF

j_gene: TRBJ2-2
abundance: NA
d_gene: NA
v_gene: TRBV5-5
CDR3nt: TGTGCCAGCAGCTCGGACCTGAACACCGGGGAGCTGTTTTTT
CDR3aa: CASSSDLNTGELFF

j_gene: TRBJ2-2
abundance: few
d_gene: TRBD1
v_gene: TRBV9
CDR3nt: TGTGCCAGCAGCAGCCGGGACAGGGTGATCGGGGAGCTGTTTTTT
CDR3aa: CASSSRDRVIGELFF

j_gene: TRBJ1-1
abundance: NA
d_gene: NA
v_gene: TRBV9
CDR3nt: TGTGCCAGCAGCCGCTTGGGATCCGGACCTGAAGCTTTCTTT
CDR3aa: CASSRLGSGPEAFF

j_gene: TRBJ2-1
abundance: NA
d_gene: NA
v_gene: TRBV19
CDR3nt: TGTGCCAGTACCCCCGGACGTAACAATGAGCAGTTCTTC
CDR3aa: CASTPGRNNEQFF